A single TCR beta chain is shown here with its context. TCRbeta library construction was performed incorporating unique molecular identifiers. TCRdb redid the calling of the PCR reads with MiXCR, one entry per CDR3 protein. The sample contains 500,000 or so distinct CDR3 sequences, about 31% of which appear only once. The sample comes from a study of T-cell reconstitution after alpha-beta-depleted transplantation in children. This TCR was recovered from a human donor who donated a stem cell graft to a child with aplastic anemia. Sequences were derived from PBMCs from the stem cell graft donor, sampled from the stem cell graft.

The CDR3 coding sequence is TGTGCCAGCAGCTTACCCTCCGGGGGCACCGGGGAGCTGTTTTTT. It encodes CASSLPSGGTGELFF. This chain links TRBV7-6 with TRBJ2-2, with D possibly matching TRBD2 (6 bases). Germline CDR1 and CDR2: SGHVS and FNYEAQ. The V end was cut by 2 bases, the J end by 4 bases, with 11 bases between. There are 15 residues in the CDR3.